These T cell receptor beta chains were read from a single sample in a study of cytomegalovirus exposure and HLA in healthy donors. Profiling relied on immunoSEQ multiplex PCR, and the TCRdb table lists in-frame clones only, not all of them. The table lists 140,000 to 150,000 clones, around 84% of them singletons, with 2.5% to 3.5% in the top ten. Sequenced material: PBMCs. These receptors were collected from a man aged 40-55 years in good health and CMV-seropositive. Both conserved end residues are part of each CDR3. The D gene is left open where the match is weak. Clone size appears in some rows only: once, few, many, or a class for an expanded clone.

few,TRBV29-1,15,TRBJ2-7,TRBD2,TGCAGCGTTGAAGTAAACGGACTAGCGGGAGGTGAGCAGTACTTC,CSVEVNGLAGGEQYF
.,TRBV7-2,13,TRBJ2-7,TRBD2,TGTGCCAGCAGCGCCCTATCGGGGGGGGAGCAGTACTTC,CASSALSGGEQYF
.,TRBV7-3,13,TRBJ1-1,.,TGTGCCAGCAGCTTGCAGGGGAACACTGAAGCTTTCTTT,CASSLQGNTEAFF
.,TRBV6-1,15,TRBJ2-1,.,TGTGCCAGCATTCTCAACAGGGTATCTCCATATGAGCAGTTCTTC,CASILNRVSPYEQFF
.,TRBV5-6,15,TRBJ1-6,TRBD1,TGTGCCAGCAGCTTCCGGGACAGATTAAATTCACCCCTCCACTTT,CASSFRDRLNSPLHF
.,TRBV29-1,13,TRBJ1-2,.,TGCAGCGTTGACAGGGATACGGACGATGGCTACACCTTC,CSVDRDTDDGYTF
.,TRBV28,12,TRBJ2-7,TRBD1,TGTGCCAGCAGTTTAGAGAGGGGGCGGCAGTACTTC,CASSLERGRQYF
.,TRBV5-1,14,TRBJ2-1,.,TGCGCCAGCAGCTTGGCTCCGGGGAACAATGAGCAGTTCTTC,CASSLAPGNNEQFF
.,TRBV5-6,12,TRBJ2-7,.,TGTGCCAGCAGCTTGTATAGCTACGAGCAGTACTTC,CASSLYSYEQYF
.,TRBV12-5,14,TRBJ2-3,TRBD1,TGTGCTAGTGGTTTGGACAGGGGCTCAGATACGCAGTATTTT,CASGLDRGSDTQYF
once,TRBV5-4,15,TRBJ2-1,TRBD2,TGTGCCAGCAGAATGACTAGCGGGAACTACAATGAGCAGTTCTTC,CASRMTSGNYNEQFF
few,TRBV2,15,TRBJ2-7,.,TGTGCCAGCAGTGAAAACCCGGCTAGCGCAGGGGAGCAGTACTTC,CASSENPASAGEQYF
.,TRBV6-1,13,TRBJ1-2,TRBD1,TGTGCCACTCGGGACAGGCCTAACTATGGCTACACCTTC,CATRDRPNYGYTF
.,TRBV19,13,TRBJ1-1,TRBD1,TGTGCCAGTAGTTCCGACAGGGGCACTGAAGCTTTCTTT,CASSSDRGTEAFF
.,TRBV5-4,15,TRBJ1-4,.,TGTGCCAGCAGTCATTACGACAGGATTAATGAAAAACTGTTTTTT,CASSHYDRINEKLFF
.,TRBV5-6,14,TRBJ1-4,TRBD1,TGTGCCAGCAGCTACGGACAGGCTAATGAAAAACTGTTTTTT,CASSYGQANEKLFF
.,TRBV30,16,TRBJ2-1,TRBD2,TGTGCCTCCGGAGTAGCGGGAGTCCCCGTCTACAATGAGCAGTTCTTC,CASGVAGVPVYNEQFF
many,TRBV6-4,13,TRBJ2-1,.,TGTGCCAGCAGTGACTCGGAACAGAATGAGCAGTTCTTC,CASSDSEQNEQFF
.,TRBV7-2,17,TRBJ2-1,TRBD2,TGTGCCAGCAGCTTAGCAGCGGGATGGGGAGCCTACAATGAGCAGTTCTTC,CASSLAAGWGAYNEQFF
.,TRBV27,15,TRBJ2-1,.,TGTGCCAGCAGTTTAGATAGGGGTTCCTACAATGAGCAGTTCTTC,CASSLDRGSYNEQFF
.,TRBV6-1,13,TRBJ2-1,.,TGTGCCAGCACCGGGGTGAAGGACAATGAGCAGTTCTTC,CASTGVKDNEQFF
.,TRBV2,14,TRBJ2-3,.,TGTGCCAGCAGTGACCCGGGTAGCACAGATACGCAGTATTTT,CASSDPGSTDTQYF
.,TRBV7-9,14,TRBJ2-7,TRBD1,TGTTCCAGCAGCTCTGACGACAGGGGGTACGAGCAGTACTTC,CSSSSDDRGYEQYF
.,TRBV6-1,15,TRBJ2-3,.,TGTGCCAGCAGTGCACAGGGATTCGTGTCAGATACGCAGTATTTT,CASSAQGFVSDTQYF
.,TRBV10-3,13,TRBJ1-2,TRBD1,TGTGCCATCTCAGGGGGCATCAACTATGGCTACACCTTC,CAISGGINYGYTF
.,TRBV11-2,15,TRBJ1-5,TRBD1,TGTGCCAGCAGCCCAGGGGGCGCGGGGAATCAGCCCCAGCATTTT,CASSPGGAGNQPQHF
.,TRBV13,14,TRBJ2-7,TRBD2,TGTGCCAGCAGCGTAGCGGGTCAAACCTACGAGCAGTACTTC,CASSVAGQTYEQYF
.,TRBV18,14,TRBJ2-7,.,TGTGCCAGCTCAGAGTACAGGGGGGGCCACGAGCAGTACTTC,CASSEYRGGHEQYF
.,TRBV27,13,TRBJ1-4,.,TGTGCCAGCAGCACAGGGTCTGGGGAAAAACTGTTTTTT,CASSTGSGEKLFF